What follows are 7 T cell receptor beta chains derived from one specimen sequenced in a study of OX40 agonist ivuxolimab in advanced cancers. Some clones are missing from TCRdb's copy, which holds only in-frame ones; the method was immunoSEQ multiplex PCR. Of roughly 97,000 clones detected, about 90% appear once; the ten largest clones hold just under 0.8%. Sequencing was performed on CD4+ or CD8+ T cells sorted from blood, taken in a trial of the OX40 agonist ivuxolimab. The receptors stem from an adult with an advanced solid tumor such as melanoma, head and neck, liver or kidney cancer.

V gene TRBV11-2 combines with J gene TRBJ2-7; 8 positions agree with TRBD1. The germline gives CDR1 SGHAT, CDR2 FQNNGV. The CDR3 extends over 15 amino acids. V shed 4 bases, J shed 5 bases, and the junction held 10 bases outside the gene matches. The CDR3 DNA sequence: TGTGCCAGCAGCTCCCCGCTGACAGGGGTTAACGAGCAGTACTTC. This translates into CASSSPLTGVNEQYF.

CDR3 coding DNA: TGTGCCAGCTCACCAAACAGGGATAACGAGCAGTACTTC. Translating gives CASSPNRDNEQYF. The chain employs TRBV18 and TRBJ2-7, with D maybe TRBD1 (6 bases). The V gene lost 2 bases and the J gene lost 5 bases, with 10 bases spanning the gap. This CDR3 contains 13 residues. Germline values: CDR1 KGHSH, CDR2 LQKENI.

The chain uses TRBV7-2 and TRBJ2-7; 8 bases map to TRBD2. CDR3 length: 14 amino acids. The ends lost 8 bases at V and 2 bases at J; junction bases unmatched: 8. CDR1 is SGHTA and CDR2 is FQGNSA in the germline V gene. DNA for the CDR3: TGTGCCAGCTACAGCGGGGGTCCTCCCTACGAGCAGTACTTC. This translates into CASYSGGPPYEQYF. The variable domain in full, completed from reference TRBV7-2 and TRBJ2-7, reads GAGVSQSPSNKVTEKGKDVELRCDPISGHTALYWYRQSLGQGLEFLIYFQGNSAPDKSGLPSDRFSAERTGGSVSTLTIQRTQQEDSAVYLCASYSGGPPYEQYFGPGTRLTVT.

In DNA form, the CDR3 reads TGCAGTGCTAGACCATATGATGGCTACACCTTC. The encoded protein is CSARPYDGYTF. The chain couples TRBV20-1 to TRBJ1-2, with D unclear. In germline, CDR1 is DFQATT, CDR2 SNEGSKA (reference sequence). The CDR3 covers 11 residues. V lost 2 bases to trimming and J lost 6 bases, with 7 bases between them.

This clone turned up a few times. CDR3: CASSQDYASNQPQHF. The CDR3 nucleotides read TGCGCCAGCAGCCAAGATTACGCTAGCAATCAGCCCCAGCATTTT. The J gene is TRBJ1-5, the V gene TRBV4-3; no firm D call. The CDR3 contains 15 residues. The V gene's germline CDR1 is LGHNA and CDR2 YSLEER. Trimming removed 0 bases at V and 0 bases at J, with 6 bases between.

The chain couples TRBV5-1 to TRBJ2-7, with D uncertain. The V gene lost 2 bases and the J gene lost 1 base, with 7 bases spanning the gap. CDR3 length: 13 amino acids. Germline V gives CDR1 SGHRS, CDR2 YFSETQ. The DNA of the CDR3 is TGCGCCAGCAGCTTTGCCGGATCCTACGAGCAGTACTTC. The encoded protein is CASSFAGSYEQYF.

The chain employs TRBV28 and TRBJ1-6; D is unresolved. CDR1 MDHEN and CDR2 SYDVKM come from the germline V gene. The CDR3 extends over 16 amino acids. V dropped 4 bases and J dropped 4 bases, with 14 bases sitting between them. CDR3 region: CASSYPTRAYNSPLHF. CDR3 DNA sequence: TGTGCCAGCAGTTACCCCACGAGGGCTTATAATTCACCCCTCCACTTT.